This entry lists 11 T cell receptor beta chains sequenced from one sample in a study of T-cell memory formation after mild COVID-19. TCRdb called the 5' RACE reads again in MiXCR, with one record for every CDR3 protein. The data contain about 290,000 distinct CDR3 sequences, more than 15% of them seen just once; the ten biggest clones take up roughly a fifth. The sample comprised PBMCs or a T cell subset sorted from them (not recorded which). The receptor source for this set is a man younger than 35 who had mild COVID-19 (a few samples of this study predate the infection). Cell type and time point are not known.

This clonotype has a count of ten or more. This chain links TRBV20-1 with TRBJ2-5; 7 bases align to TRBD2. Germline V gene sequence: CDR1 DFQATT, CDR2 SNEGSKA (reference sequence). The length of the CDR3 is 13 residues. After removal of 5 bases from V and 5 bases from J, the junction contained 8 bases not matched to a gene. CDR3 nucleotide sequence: TGCAGTGCTTCACAACTAGCGCGGGAGACCCAGTACTTC. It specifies CSASQLARETQYF.

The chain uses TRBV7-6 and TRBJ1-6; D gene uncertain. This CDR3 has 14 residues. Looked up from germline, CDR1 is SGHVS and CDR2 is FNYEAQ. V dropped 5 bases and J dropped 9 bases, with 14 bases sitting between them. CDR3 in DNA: TGTGCCAGCAGCCCTAACCGCGGGTCTTCACCCCTCCACTTT. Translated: CASSPNRGSSPLHF.

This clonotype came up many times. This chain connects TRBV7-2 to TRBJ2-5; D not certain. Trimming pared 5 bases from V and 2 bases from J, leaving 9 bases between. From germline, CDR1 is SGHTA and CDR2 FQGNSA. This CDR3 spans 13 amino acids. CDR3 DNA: TGTGCCAGCAGCCCTAGACGACAAGAGACCCAGTACTTC. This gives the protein CASSPRRQETQYF. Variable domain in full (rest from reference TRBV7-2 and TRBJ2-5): GAGVSQSPSNKVTEKGKDVELRCDPISGHTALYWYRQSLGQGLEFLIYFQGNSAPDKSGLPSDRFSAERTGGSVSTLTIQRTQQEDSAVYLCASSPRRQETQYFGPGTRLLVL.

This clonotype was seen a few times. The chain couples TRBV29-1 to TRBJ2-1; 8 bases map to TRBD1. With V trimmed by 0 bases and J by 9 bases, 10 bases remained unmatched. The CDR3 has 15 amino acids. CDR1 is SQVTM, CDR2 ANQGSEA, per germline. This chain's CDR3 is CSVEDPRTGSVEQFF. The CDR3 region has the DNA TGCAGCGTTGAAGATCCTCGGACAGGGTCTGTTGAGCAGTTCTTC.

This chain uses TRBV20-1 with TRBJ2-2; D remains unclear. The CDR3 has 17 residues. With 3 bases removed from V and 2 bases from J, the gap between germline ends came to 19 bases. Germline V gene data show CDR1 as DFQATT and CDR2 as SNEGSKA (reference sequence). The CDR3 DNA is TGCAGTGCTAGTCATCTGCGACTCGGTCCAAACACCGGGGAGCTGTTTTTT. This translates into CSASHLRLGPNTGELFF.

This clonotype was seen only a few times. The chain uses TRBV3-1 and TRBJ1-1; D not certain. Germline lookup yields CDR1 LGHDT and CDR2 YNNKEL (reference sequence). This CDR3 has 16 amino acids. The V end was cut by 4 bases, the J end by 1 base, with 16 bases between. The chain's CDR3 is CASSPSEAPWNTEAFF. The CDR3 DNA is TGTGCCAGCAGCCCATCGGAGGCCCCGTGGAACACTGAAGCTTTCTTT.

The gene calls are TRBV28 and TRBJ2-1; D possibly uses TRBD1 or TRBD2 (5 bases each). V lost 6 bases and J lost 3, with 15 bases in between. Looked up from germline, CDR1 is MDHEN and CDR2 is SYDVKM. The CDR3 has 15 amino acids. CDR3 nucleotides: TGTGCCAGCAGCGGGGCCGGTAGAGACTACAATGAGCAGTTCTTC. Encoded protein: CASSGAGRDYNEQFF.

DNA of the CDR3: TGCAGCCTCACAGGGGCATCGGGGGAGACCCAGTACTTC. This translates into CSLTGASGETQYF. The genes are TRBV29-1 and TRBJ2-5; the match to TRBD1 covers 7 bases. V lost 8 bases to trimming and J lost 5 bases; unmatched junction nucleotides: 11. Germline V CDR1 and CDR2: SQVTM, ANQGSEA. This CDR3 comprises 13 residues.

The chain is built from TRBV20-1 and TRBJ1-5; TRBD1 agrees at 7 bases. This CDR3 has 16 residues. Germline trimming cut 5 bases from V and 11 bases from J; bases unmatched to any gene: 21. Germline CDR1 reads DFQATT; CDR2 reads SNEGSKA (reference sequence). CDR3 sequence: CSAGAPGDSKVGTQHF. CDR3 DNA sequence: TGCAGTGCTGGTGCCCCCGGGGACAGTAAGGTCGGAACCCAGCATTTT.

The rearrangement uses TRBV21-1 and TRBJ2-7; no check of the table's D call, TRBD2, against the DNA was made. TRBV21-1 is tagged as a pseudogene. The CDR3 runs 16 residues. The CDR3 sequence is CASSKEGGGVSYEQYV. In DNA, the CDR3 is TGTGCCAGCAGCAAAGAGGGCGGGGGGGTTTCCTACGAGCAGTACGTC.

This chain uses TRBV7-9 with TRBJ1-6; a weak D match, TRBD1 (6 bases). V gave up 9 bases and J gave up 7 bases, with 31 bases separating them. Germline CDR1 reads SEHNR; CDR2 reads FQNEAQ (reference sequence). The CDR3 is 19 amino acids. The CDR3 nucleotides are TGTGCCAGTATTGCCCATCCGGTAACAGGGCCGAAAATCAATTCACCCCTCCACTTT. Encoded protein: CASIAHPVTGPKINSPLHF.